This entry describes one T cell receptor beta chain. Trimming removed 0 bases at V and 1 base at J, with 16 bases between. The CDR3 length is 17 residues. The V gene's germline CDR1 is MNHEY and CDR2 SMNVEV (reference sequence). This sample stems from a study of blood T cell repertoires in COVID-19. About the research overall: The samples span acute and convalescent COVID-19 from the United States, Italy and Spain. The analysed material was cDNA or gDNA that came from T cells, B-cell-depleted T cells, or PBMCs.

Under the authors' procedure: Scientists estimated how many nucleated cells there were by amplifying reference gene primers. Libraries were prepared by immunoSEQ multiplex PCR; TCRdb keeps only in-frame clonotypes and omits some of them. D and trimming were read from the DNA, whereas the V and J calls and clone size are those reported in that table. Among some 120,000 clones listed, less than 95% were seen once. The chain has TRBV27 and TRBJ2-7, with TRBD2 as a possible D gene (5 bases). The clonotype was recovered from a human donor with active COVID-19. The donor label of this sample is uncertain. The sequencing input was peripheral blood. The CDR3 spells CASSLSASPLPSYEQYF. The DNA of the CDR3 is TGTGCCAGCAGTTTATCGGCTAGCCCTCTTCCGTCCTACGAGCAGTACTTC.